The next 7 T cell receptor beta chains were all read from a single sample in a study of shared clonotypes between healthy human individuals. Libraries were prepared by immunoSEQ multiplex PCR; TCRdb keeps only in-frame clonotypes and omits some of them. The table includes 450,000 to 500,000 clones, over 70% detected once. Input material: PBMCs. The origin of the receptors is a middle-aged woman in good health. Some clones in this sample may be carry-over from other donors' samples.

Notes on this clone: This likely traces to a read error, being one base from a far larger clone. This rearrangement joins TRBV6-5 to TRBJ1-4; D unclear. With 4 bases removed from V and 7 bases from J, the gap between germline ends came to 16 bases. The CDR3 covers 15 residues. Germline V gene data show CDR1 as MNHEY and CDR2 as SVGAGI. The CDR3 is CASSSHLAVSEKLFF. Here the CDR3 DNA reads TGTGCCAGCAGTTCTCACTTAGCGGTGTCTGAAAAACTGTTTTTT.

This clone occurred many times. This sample also contains other DNA sequences that code for the same CDR3. This chain links TRBV5-6 with TRBJ2-1, with D possibly matching TRBD1 (5 bases). Germline V CDR1 and CDR2: SGHDT, YYEEEE. This CDR3 region has 11 residues. Between the trimmed V and J ends, which lost 0 bases and 14 bases, there was a span of 9 bases. The CDR3 nucleotides are TGTGCCAGCAGCTTGGGCCCAGGGAAGTTCTTC. It translates to CASSLGPGKFF.

This clone showed up just once. The chain recombines TRBV5-1 with TRBJ1-1; no reliable D call. Deletions cut 4 bases from V and 5 bases from J, with 18 bases between. The germline gives CDR1 SGHRS, CDR2 YFSETQ. The CDR3 runs 15 residues. The CDR3 region is CASSGGVGRATEAFF. In nucleotides, the CDR3 is TGCGCCAGCAGCGGAGGAGTAGGGAGGGCGACTGAAGCTTTCTTT.

V and J are TRBV6-5 and TRBJ2-5; 8 nucleotides match TRBD2. The CDR3 runs to 14 residues. With 8 bases clipped from V and 2 bases from J, the junction kept 7 bases outside the gene matches. CDR1 is MNHEY, CDR2 SVGAGI, per germline. As DNA, the CDR3 is TGTGCCAGCTTCGCGGGGGGACCACAAGAGACCCAGTACTTC. Protein sequence: CASFAGGPQETQYF.

This sequence joins TRBV29-1 and TRBJ2-7; TRBD1 matches 9 bases. V gave up 0 bases and J gave up 2 bases; unmatched junction bases: 8. The CDR3 sequence is 16 residues long. The germline V gene encodes CDR1 SQVTM and CDR2 ANQGSEA. This CDR3 is CSVEDLRTGAPYEQYF. The CDR3 coding sequence is TGCAGCGTTGAAGATCTTCGGACAGGGGCACCCTACGAGCAGTACTTC.

In regard to this clone: A far larger clone is one nucleotide away, so this likely arose from a read error. V and J are TRBV4-1 and TRBJ2-7; D is uncertain. CDR1 is MGHRA and CDR2 is YSYEKL in the germline V gene. This CDR3 region has 13 residues. CDR3 in amino acids: CASSQLDNYKQYF. The DNA for the CDR3 is TGCGCCAGCAGCCAGCTTGACAACTACAAGCAGTACTTC.

Regarding this clone: A far larger clone differs by one base, so this is likely a read error. In the same sample, other DNA sequences code for this CDR3. CDR3 coding DNA: TGTGCCAGCAGTCAAGGGGTGCCGGAACTCCCCTACGAGCAGTACTTC. The encoded protein is CASSQGVPELPYEQYF. The J gene is TRBJ2-7, the V gene TRBV6-6; D is possibly TRBD1 (5 bases). The CDR3 consists of 16 residues. From germline, CDR1 is MNHNY and CDR2 SVGAGI (reference sequence). V lost 5 bases, J lost 2 bases, and 19 bases lay in between.